A single sample is the source of the 26 T cell receptor beta chains below, sequenced in a study of spatial heterogeneity in lung cancer. The time point was: sample taken at primary tumor resection. The sequenced material consisted of unsorted whole RNA from tumor, nontumor lung or frozen PBMC. From the 5' RACE reads, TCRdb called clonotypes with MiXCR, one entry per CDR3 protein. The sample carries 12,000 to 15,000 distinct CDR3 sequences, 7.9% recorded once. The sample was PBMCs, taken at surgery. These receptor sequences come from a female donor with early-stage non-small cell lung cancer.

This chain links TRBV29-1 with TRBJ2-7; 7 nucleotides match TRBD1. The CDR3 length is 13 residues. V trimming: 4 bases; J trimming: 2 bases; junction bases outside the gene matches: 5. Per the germline V gene, CDR1 is SQVTM and CDR2 is ANQGSEA. The CDR3: CSVGQGIAYEQYF. CDR3 nucleotide sequence: TGCAGCGTTGGACAGGGTATAGCCTACGAGCAGTACTTC.

This clonotype has ten or more counts. The chain uses TRBV9 and TRBJ2-3; 12 positions agree with TRBD2. Per germline, CDR1 SGDLS and CDR2 YYNGEE. The CDR3 runs to 17 residues. V lost 4 bases, J lost 5 bases, and 11 bases stayed unmatched. The CDR3 nucleotides read TGTGCCAGCAGCCTTTTCAAGACTAGCGGGGGCCGAGATACGCAGTATTTT. It specifies CASSLFKTSGGRDTQYF.

This clonotype was counted many times. CDR3 region: CASPSPLPGLGVGEQFF. DNA of the CDR3: TGTGCAAGTCCCTCACCTCTTCCGGGACTAGGGGTCGGTGAGCAGTTCTTC. The chain is built from TRBV12-2 and TRBJ2-1; the D call in the table, TRBD2, was not verified against the DNA. TRBV12-2 is a recognized pseudogene. The CDR3 has 17 residues.

This clonotype has a count of ten or more. This chain connects TRBV12-3 or TRBV12-4 to TRBJ1-1; D unclear. The CDR3 is made up of 13 amino acids. Between the trimmed V and J ends, which lost 3 bases and 5 bases, there was a span of 10 bases. CDR3 region: CASSFRGRTEAFF. The CDR3 nucleotides are TGTGCCAGCAGTTTTCGAGGAAGGACTGAAGCTTTCTTT.

To note about this clonotype: A much larger clone differs by one base, so this may be a read error. This sequence joins TRBV20-1 and TRBJ1-2, with 10 bases that match TRBD1. The CDR3 sequence is 14 residues long. V was pared by 5 bases and J by 6 bases, with 9 bases of the junction left unmatched. Germline CDR1 DFQATT, CDR2 SNEGSKA (reference sequence). The CDR3 DNA follows: TGCAGTGCTTGCGAATCCGGGACAGGGGATGGCTACACCTTC. Protein: CSACESGTGDGYTF.

This clonotype has only a few counts. This sequence joins TRBV9 and TRBJ2-5; D is undetermined. The CDR3 totals 12 residues. The V and J ends lost 1 base and 4 bases respectively, with 5 bases between them. Per germline, CDR1 SGDLS and CDR2 YYNGEE. The CDR3 is CASSVLGETQYF. The DNA of the CDR3 is TGTGCCAGCAGCGTACTCGGAGAGACCCAGTACTTC.

This clonotype was observed many times. The CDR3 region has the DNA TGCAGCGTTGAAGAGAAGGCAGGGGGCGTCATGAATGGCTACACCTTC. The encoded protein is CSVEEKAGGVMNGYTF. The chain has TRBV29-1 and TRBJ1-2, with TRBD1 matching over 8 bases. CDR1 and CDR2 (germline): SQVTM, ANQGSEA. The CDR3 is 16 residues long. The trim removed 0 bases at V and 6 bases at J, leaving 12 bases unmatched.

At least ten counts were recorded for this clonotype. The CDR3 DNA sequence: TGTGCCAGCAGACAAACGAGGACAGCTTTCTATGGCTACACCTTC. Protein sequence: CASRQTRTAFYGYTF. The rearrangement links TRBV6-6 to TRBJ1-2; a possible D gene is TRBD1 (6 bases). The germline CDR1 and CDR2 sequences are MNHNY and SVGAGI (reference sequence). This CDR3 has 15 residues. Trimming removed 6 bases from V and 4 bases from J, with 18 bases in between.

This clonotype was counted ten times or more. The chain joins TRBV5-1 to TRBJ2-7, with D perhaps matching TRBD2 (5 bases). Deletions cut 7 bases from V and 2 bases from J, with 13 bases between. Germline assignment: CDR1 SGHRS and CDR2 YFSETQ. CDR3 length equals 13 residues. The CDR3 reads CASCLGDPYEQYF. DNA of the CDR3: TGCGCCAGCTGCCTCGGGGATCCCTACGAGCAGTACTTC.

This clonotype was observed a single time. A much larger clone differs by one base, so this may be a read error. The chain has TRBV7-2 and TRBJ1-5; no reliable D call. Trimming cost V 0 bases and J 3 bases, with 9 bases left between them. The CDR3 loop spans 15 amino acids. Germline V gene data show CDR1 as SGHTA and CDR2 as FQGNSA. The CDR3 spells CASSLARYTNQPQHF. The CDR3 DNA sequence: TGTGCCAGCAGCTTAGCGCGATATACCAATCAGCCCCAGCATTTT.

This clonotype has at least ten counts. Written as DNA, the CDR3 is TGTGCCAGCATGGTATACAATGAGCAGTTCTTC. Translated, it gives CASMVYNEQFF. The gene calls are TRBV2 and TRBJ2-1, with D hard to call. V was cut by 7 bases and J by 4 bases, with 5 bases left in between. The CDR3 totals 11 residues. CDR1 is SNHLY and CDR2 is FYNNEI in the germline V gene.

The V call is TRBV30, the J call TRBJ2-2; 8 nucleotides match TRBD2. Germline loops: CDR1 GTSNPN, CDR2 SVGIG (reference sequence). The CDR3 totals 14 residues. V was clipped by 2 bases and J by 6 bases; unmatched bases: 5. This chain's CDR3 is CAWSKVAGSGELFF. The CDR3 nucleotides read TGTGCCTGGAGTAAGGTAGCGGGGTCCGGGGAGCTGTTTTTT.

This clonotype was seen a few times. CDR3 in DNA: TGTGCCTGGAGTGGGGGATATCAACGACCCCAGCATTTT. It specifies CAWSGGYQRPQHF. The genes are TRBV30 and TRBJ1-5; D gene uncertain. The CDR3 loop spans 13 amino acids. Trimming removed 1 base from V and 10 bases from J, with 14 bases in between. The germline CDR1 and CDR2 sequences are GTSNPN and SVGIG (reference sequence).

This clonotype was picked up many times. The genes are TRBV5-1 and TRBJ1-1; possibly TRBD1 for D (6 bases). CDR1 is SGHRS and CDR2 is YFSETQ in the germline V gene. This CDR3 has 14 residues. V lost 3 bases and J 5 bases, leaving 14 bases between the germline ends. The CDR3 DNA sequence: TGCGCCAGCAGCTCGACAGGTGGTGTGACTGAAGCTTTCTTT. Residues: CASSSTGGVTEAFF.

This clonotype was observed at least ten times. The chain carries TRBV12-3 or TRBV12-4 and TRBJ2-7; 10 positions agree with TRBD1. After removal of 1 base from V and 0 bases from J, the junction contained 0 bases not matched to a gene. The CDR3 has 15 amino acids. In nucleotides, the CDR3 is TGTGCCAGCAGTTTAGGGACAGGGGGCTCCTACGAGCAGTACTTC. Protein sequence: CASSLGTGGSYEQYF.

This clonotype showed up many times. The rearrangement links TRBV27 to TRBJ1-1, with TRBD1 as a possible D gene (5 bases). Deletions cut 2 bases from V and 1 base from J, with 14 bases between. Germline V CDR1 and CDR2: MNHEY, SMNVEV (reference sequence). This CDR3 spans 16 amino acids. The CDR3 DNA is TGTGCCAGCAGTTTAATAAAGGGGTCTCGGAACACTGAAGCTTTCTTT. It is translated as CASSLIKGSRNTEAFF.

This clonotype came up many times. The V gene is TRBV29-1, the J gene TRBJ1-1, with TRBD1 matching over 8 bases. CDR1 and CDR2 (germline): SQVTM, ANQGSEA. V lost 5 bases and J lost 10; bases outside the gene matches: 9. This CDR3 has 12 residues. CDR3 nucleotides: TGCAGCGTTACCAGGGGGCCCCAGTCAGCTTTCTTT. It codes for CSVTRGPQSAFF.

The chain is built from TRBV19 and TRBJ2-1; TRBD1 aligns across 7 bases. This CDR3 is built from 15 residues. With V trimmed by 6 bases and J by 2 bases, 7 bases remained unmatched. Germline values: CDR1 LNHDA, CDR2 SQIVND (reference sequence). The CDR3 nucleotides are TGTGCCAGTAGCCAAGGACAGGTTACCTACAATGAGCAGTTCTTC. This sequence encodes CASSQGQVTYNEQFF.

The V call is TRBV29-1, the J call TRBJ1-2; D is unresolved. Germline CDR1 and CDR2: SQVTM and ANQGSEA. Between the trimmed V and J ends, which lost 5 bases and 2 bases, there was a span of 21 bases. CDR3 length: 16 amino acids. The CDR3: CSVQKAPGSGNYGYTF. The DNA for the CDR3 is TGCAGCGTTCAAAAGGCTCCCGGTAGTGGGAACTATGGCTACACCTTC. Filled out from reference TRBV29-1 and TRBJ1-2, the complete variable domain reads SAVISQKPSRDICQRGTSLTIQCQVDSQVTMMFWYRQQPGQSLTLIATANQGSEATYESGFVIDKFPISRPNLTFSTLTVSNMSPEDSSIYLCSVQKAPGSGNYGYTFGSGTRLTVV.

This clonotype was counted many times. The chain couples TRBV19 to TRBJ2-7; 8 nucleotides agree with TRBD2. There are 14 residues in the CDR3. The junction had 8 bases not matched to a gene; V was cut back by 6 bases and J by 4 bases. Germline assignment: CDR1 LNHDA and CDR2 SQIVND (reference sequence). CDR3 coding DNA: TGTGCCAGTAGGGCGGGGGGCCCTAGGTACGAGCAGTACTTC. It is translated as CASRAGGPRYEQYF. The entire variable domain, with the rest obtained from reference TRBV19 and TRBJ2-7, is as follows: DGGITQSPKYLFRKEGQNVTLSCEQNLNHDAMYWYRQDPGQGLRLIYYSQIVNDFQKGDIAEGYSVSREKKESFPLTVTSAQKNPTAFYLCASRAGGPRYEQYFGPGTRLTVT.

This clonotype was recorded many times. The chain links TRBV6-2 or TRBV6-3 to TRBJ1-1; the D is unclear. Germline V gene lookup returns CDR1 MNHEY and CDR2 SVGEGT. V lost 2 bases, J lost 4 bases, and 11 bases lay in between. This CDR3 is built from 14 residues. Here the CDR3 reads CASSYTSPGTEAFF. The CDR3 bases are TGTGCCAGCAGTTACACAAGTCCGGGCACTGAAGCTTTCTTT.

On this clonotype itself: A much larger clone lies a single base off, so this may be a read error. This chain joins TRBV18 and TRBJ2-7; 11 nucleotides match TRBD1. CDR3 length: 15 residues. Looked up from germline, CDR1 is KGHSH and CDR2 is LQKENI. CDR3 bases: TGTGTCAGCTCCTCGGGACAGGGGGGCACCTACGAGCAGTACTTC. It yields the protein CVSSSGQGGTYEQYF. Full variable domain (missing parts from reference TRBV18 and TRBJ2-7): NAGVMQNPRHLVRRRGQEARLRCSPMKGHSHVYWYRQLPEEGLKFMVYLQKENIIDESGMPKERFSAEFPKEGPSILRIQQVVRGDSAAYFCVSSSGQGGTYEQYFGPGTRLTVT.

This clonotype was detected many times. This chain uses TRBV6-2 or TRBV6-3 with TRBJ1-1; maybe TRBD1 (5 bases). The V and J ends lost 7 bases and 3 bases respectively, with 15 bases between them. Germline V gene sequence: CDR1 MNHEY, CDR2 SVGEGT. This CDR3 contains 14 residues. DNA for the CDR3: TGTGCCAGCACGGCGGGGGACCGCTACACTGAAGCTTTCTTT. Translated, it gives CASTAGDRYTEAFF.

This clonotype occurred a few times. The V and J genes are TRBV7-2 and TRBJ2-5; D remains unclear. Trimming removed 3 bases at V and 0 bases at J, with 8 bases between. The CDR3 consists of 14 residues. Germline CDR1 is SGHTA and CDR2 is FQGNSA. The CDR3 loop is CASSLARHQETQYF. The CDR3 bases are TGTGCCAGCAGCTTGGCGCGGCACCAAGAGACCCAGTACTTC. Full variable domain (outside the CDR3, taken from reference TRBV7-2 and TRBJ2-5): GAGVSQSPSNKVTEKGKDVELRCDPISGHTALYWYRQSLGQGLEFLIYFQGNSAPDKSGLPSDRFSAERTGGSVSTLTIQRTQQEDSAVYLCASSLARHQETQYFGPGTRLLVL.

This clonotype is labeled as medium-sized (0.01 to 0.1%). The chain uses TRBV24-1 and TRBJ2-1, with D maybe TRBD2 (5 bases). Germline V gene sequence: CDR1 KGHDR, CDR2 SFDVKD. This CDR3 is built from 12 residues. Trimming pared 6 bases from V and 6 bases from J, leaving 8 bases between. The CDR3 reads CATSTSSNEQFF. CDR3 coding DNA: TGTGCCACCAGTACTAGTTCCAATGAGCAGTTCTTC.

This clonotype has at least ten counts. V gene TRBV29-1 combines with J gene TRBJ2-1; TRBD2 matches at 7 bases. There are 14 residues in the CDR3. Trimming took 4 bases from V and 7 from J; bases not matched to a gene: 10. Looked up from germline, CDR1 is SQVTM and CDR2 is ANQGSEA. The CDR3 loop reads CSVGASGGRNEQFF. The CDR3 coding sequence is TGCAGCGTTGGGGCTAGCGGAGGGAGAAATGAGCAGTTCTTC.